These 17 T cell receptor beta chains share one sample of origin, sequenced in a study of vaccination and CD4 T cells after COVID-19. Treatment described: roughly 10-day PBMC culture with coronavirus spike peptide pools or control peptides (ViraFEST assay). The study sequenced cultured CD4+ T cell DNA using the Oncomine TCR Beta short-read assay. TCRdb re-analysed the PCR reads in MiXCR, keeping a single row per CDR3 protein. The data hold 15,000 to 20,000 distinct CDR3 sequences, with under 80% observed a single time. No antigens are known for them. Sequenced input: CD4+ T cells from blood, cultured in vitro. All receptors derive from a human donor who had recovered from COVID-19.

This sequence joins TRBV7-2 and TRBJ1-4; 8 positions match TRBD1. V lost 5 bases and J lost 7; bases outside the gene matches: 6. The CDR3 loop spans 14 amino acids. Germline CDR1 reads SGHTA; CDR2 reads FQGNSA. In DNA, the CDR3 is TGTGCCAGCAGCCTCGACAGGGGAGGTGAAAAACTGTTTTTT. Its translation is CASSLDRGGEKLFF. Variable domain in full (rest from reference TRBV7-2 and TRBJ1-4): GAGVSQSPSNKVTEKGKDVELRCDPISGHTALYWYRQSLGQGLEFLIYFQGNSAPDKSGLPSDRFSAERTGGSVSTLTIQRTQQEDSAVYLCASSLDRGGEKLFFGSGTQLSVL.

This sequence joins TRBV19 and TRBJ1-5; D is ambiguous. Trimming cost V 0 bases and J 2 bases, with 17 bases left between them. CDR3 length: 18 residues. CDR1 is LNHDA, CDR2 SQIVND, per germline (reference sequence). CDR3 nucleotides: TGTGCCAGTAGTATAGATGTCAGAAAGGGTAAGGGCAATCAGCCCCAGCATTTT. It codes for CASSIDVRKGKGNQPQHF.

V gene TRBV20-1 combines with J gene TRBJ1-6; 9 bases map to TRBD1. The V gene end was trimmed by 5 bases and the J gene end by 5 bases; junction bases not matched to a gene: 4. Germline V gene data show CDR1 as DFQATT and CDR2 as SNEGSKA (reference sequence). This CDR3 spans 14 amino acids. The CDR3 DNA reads TGCAGTGCTCCCGGGACAGGGAATAATTCACCCCTCCACTTT. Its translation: CSAPGTGNNSPLHF.

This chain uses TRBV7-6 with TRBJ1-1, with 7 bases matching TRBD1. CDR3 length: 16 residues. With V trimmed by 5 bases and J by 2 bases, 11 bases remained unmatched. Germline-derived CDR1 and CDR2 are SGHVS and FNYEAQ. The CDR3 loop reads CASSKGQTNFNTEAFF. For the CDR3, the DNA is TGTGCCAGCAGCAAGGGACAGACAAACTTCAACACTGAAGCTTTCTTT.

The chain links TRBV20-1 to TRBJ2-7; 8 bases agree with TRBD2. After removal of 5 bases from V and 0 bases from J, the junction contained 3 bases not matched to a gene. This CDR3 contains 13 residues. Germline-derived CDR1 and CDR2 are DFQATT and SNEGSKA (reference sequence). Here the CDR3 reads CSAGSGGSYEQYF. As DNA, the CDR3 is TGCAGTGCTGGAAGCGGGGGCTCCTACGAGCAGTACTTC.

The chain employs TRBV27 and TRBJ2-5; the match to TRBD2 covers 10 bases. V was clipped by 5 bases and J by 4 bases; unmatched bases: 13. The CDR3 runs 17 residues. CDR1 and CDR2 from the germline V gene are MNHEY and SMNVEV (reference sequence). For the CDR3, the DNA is TGTGCCAGCAGTACAGAAAGAAGCGGGGGGGCCTTAGAGACCCAGTACTTC. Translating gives CASSTERSGGALETQYF.

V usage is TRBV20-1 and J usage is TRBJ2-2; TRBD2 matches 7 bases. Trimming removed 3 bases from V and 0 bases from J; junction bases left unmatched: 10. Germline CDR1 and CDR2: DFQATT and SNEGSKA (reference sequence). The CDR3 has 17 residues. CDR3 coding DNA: TGCAGTGCTAGGTCGTTCGGGAGCGGGGCGAACACCGGGGAGCTGTTTTTT. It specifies CSARSFGSGANTGELFF.

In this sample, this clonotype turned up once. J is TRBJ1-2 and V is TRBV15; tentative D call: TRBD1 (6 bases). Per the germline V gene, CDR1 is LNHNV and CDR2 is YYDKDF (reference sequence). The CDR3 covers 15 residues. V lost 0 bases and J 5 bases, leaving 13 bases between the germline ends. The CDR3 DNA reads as TGTGCCACCAGCAGAGAGCGGGGGGCAGTTTATGGCTACACCTTC. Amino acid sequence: CATSRERGAVYGYTF.

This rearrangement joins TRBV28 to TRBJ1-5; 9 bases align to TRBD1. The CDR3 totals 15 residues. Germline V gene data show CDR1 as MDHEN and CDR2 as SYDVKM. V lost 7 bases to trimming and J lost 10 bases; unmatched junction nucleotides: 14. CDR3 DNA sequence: TGTGCCAGCAACCTTGCCACCCCGGGACAGGGCCCCCAGCATTTT. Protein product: CASNLATPGQGPQHF.

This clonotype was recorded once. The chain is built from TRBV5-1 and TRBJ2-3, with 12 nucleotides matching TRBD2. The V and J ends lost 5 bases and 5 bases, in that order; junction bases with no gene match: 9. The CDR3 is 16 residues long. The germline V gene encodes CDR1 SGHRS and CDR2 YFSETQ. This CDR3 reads CASSPGLAGLIDTQYF. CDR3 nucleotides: TGCGCCAGCAGTCCCGGACTAGCGGGGTTAATAGATACGCAGTATTTT.

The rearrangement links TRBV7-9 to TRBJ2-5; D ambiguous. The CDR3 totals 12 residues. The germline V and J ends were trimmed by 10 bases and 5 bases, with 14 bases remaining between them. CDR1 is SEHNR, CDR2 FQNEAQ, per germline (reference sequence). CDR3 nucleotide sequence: TGTGCCAAGCCGCCGTGTGGGGAGACCCAGTACTTC. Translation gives CAKPPCGETQYF.

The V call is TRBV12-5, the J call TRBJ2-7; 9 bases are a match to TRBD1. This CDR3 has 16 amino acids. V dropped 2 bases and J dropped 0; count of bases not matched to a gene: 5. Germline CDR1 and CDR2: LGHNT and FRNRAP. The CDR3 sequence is CASGLPHRGLSYEQYF. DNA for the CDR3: TGTGCTAGTGGTTTGCCACACAGGGGGCTCTCCTACGAGCAGTACTTC.

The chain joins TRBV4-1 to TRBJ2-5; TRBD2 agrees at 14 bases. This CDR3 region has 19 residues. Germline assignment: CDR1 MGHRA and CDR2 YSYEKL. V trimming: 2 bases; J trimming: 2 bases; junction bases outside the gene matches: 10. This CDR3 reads CASSQPARTSGRPQETQYF. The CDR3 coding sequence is TGCGCCAGCAGCCAACCCGCGAGGACTAGCGGGAGGCCACAAGAGACCCAGTACTTC.

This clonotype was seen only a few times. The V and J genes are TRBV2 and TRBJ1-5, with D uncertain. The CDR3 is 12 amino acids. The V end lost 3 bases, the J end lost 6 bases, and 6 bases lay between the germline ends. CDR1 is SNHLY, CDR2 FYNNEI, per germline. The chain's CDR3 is CASSEGFQPQHF. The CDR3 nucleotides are TGTGCCAGCAGTGAGGGATTTCAGCCCCAGCATTTT.

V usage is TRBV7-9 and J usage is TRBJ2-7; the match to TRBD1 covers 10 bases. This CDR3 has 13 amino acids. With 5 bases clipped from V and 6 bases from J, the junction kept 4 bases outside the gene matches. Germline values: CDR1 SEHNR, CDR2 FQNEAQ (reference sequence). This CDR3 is CASSTGTGAEQYF. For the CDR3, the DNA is TGTGCCAGCAGCACCGGGACAGGGGCCGAGCAGTACTTC.

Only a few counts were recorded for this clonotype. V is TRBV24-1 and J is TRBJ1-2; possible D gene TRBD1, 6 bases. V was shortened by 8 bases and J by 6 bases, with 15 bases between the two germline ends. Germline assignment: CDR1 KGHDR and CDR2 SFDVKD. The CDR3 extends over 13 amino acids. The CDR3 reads CATNRDGRNGYTF. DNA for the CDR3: TGTGCCACCAACAGGGACGGCAGGAATGGCTACACCTTC.

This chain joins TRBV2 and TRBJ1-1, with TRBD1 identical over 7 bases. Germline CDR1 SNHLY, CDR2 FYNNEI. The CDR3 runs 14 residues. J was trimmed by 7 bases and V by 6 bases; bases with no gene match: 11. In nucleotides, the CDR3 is TGTGCCAGCAGCCGACAGGGAGATAGGAATGAAGCTTTCTTT. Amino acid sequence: CASSRQGDRNEAFF.